One T cell receptor (beta chain) is described in this entry. Its target is unknown. This sample was included in a study of T cell responses to AZD1222 COVID-19 vaccine. Study-level findings and limits: The donors showed a predominance of white British ancestry and of females, with possible underestimation of clonal diversity. Vaccine-associated CD4 TCRs spanned spike, dominant at 160-218 and 743-854. An increase in Spike-specific TCR breadth and depth was observed after two AZD1222 doses.

Germline V gene lookup returns CDR1 MDHEN and CDR2 SYDVKM. V was clipped by 5 bases and J by 0 bases, with 14 bases between them. This CDR3 is built from 16 residues. Measured with immunoSEQ multiplex PCR; TCRdb has only the in-frame clones, and not every one. The sample yields about 100,000 clones, roughly nine tenths seen once. This TCR came from an adult in good health. Source: peripheral blood, taken on day 0 of AZD1222 vaccination. The chain carries TRBV28 and TRBJ2-1; D is unresolved. CDR3 protein: CASSPRSTRSYNEQFF. CDR3 nucleotide sequence: TGTGCCAGCAGTCCTCGATCTACTCGCTCCTACAATGAGCAGTTCTTC.